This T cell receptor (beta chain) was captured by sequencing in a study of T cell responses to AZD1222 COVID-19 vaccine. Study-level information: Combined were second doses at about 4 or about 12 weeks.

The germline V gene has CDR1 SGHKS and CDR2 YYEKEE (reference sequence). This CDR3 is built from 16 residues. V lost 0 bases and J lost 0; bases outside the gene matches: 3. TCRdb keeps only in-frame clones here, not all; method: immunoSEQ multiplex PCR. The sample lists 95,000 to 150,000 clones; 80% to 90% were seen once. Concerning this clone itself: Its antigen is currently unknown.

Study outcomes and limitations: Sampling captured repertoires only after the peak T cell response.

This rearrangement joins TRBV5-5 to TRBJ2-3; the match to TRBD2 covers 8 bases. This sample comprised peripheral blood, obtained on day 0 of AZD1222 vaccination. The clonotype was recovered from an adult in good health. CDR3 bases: TGTGCCAGCAGCTTGGCCCCTAGCGGGAGCACAGATACGCAGTATTTT. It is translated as CASSLAPSGSTDTQYF.